The 30 T cell receptor beta chains below all came from one sample that was sequenced in a study of glioma-infiltrating T cells (dated by TCRdb to 2015 to 2016). Instrument on record: Illumina MiSeq. TCR alpha and beta CDR3 regions were amplified with the iRepertoire nested amplicon-rescue multiplex PCR (arm-PCR) platform from RNA. TCRdb passed the public sequencing reads through fastp at Q25 and MiXCR, retaining productive beta sequences. Entries are consolidated by CDR3 protein sequence, retaining the most common genes and DNA. The sample table holds fewer than 500,000 distinct CDR3 sequences, of which 41% were seen once. The ten largest clones represent around 12% of the sample. Source material: glioma tissue, nonneoplastic brain tissue, or PBMCs (not recorded which). These receptors all come from a human donor with low-grade glioma or glioblastoma, undergoing nonglioma brain surgery, or in good health (not recorded which).

The CDR3 protein is CASSFGKAYEQYF. The CDR3 nucleotides read TGTGCCAGCAGCTTTGGCAAAGCCTACGAGCAGTACTTC. The rearrangement links TRBV7-6 to TRBJ2-7; D uncertain. The V and J ends lost 3 bases and 2 bases respectively, with 8 bases between them. CDR3 size: 13 residues. Germline V CDR1 and CDR2: SGHVS, FNYEAQ. The complete variable domain, with remaining parts taken from reference TRBV7-6 and TRBJ2-7, reads GAGVSQSPRYKVTKRGQDVALRCDPISGHVSLYWYRQALGQGPEFLTYFNYEAQQDKSGLPNDRFSAERPEGSISTLTIQRTEQRDSAMYRCASSFGKAYEQYFGPGTRLTVT.

This chain uses TRBV12-3 or TRBV12-4 with TRBJ1-1; D is unresolved. This CDR3 is 13 amino acids long. Trimming removed 5 bases from V and 7 bases from J, with 14 bases in between. This CDR3 is CASSPPVVGEAFF. CDR3 DNA sequence: TGTGCCAGCAGTCCCCCGGTGGTTGGTGAAGCTTTCTTT.

This rearrangement joins TRBV4-2 to TRBJ2-5; 7 nucleotides line up with TRBD2. This CDR3 region has 15 residues. Germline assignment: CDR1 LGHNA and CDR2 YNFKEQ. The trim removed 4 bases at V and 1 base at J, leaving 6 bases unmatched. The CDR3, as DNA: TGTGCCAGCAGCCGGGGGAGCGGGGCCCAAGAGACCCAGTACTTC. Amino acid sequence: CASSRGSGAQETQYF.

This clonotype was observed at least ten times. The V gene is TRBV27, the J gene TRBJ1-1; tentative D call: TRBD1 (5 bases). The V gene lost 7 bases and the J gene lost 4 bases, with 22 bases spanning the gap. CDR3 length: 16 residues. Per the germline V gene, CDR1 is MNHEY and CDR2 is SMNVEV (reference sequence). The CDR3, as DNA: TGTGCCAGCACCTCAATCCGCACAAGAGGGGTCACTGAAGCTTTCTTT. Its protein product is CASTSIRTRGVTEAFF.

At least ten counts were recorded for this clonotype. J is TRBJ2-1 and V is TRBV27; 8 nucleotides align to TRBD2. There are 16 residues in the CDR3. Per germline, CDR1 MNHEY and CDR2 SMNVEV (reference sequence). V trimming: 6 bases; J trimming: 0 bases; junction bases outside the gene matches: 7. The CDR3 nucleotides are TGTGCCAGCAGAGTAGCGGGATTCAGCTCCTACAATGAGCAGTTCTTC. It codes for CASRVAGFSSYNEQFF.

The rearrangement uses TRBV27 and TRBJ2-5; D is perhaps TRBD1 (7 bases). The V end lost 6 bases, the J end lost 11 bases, and 19 bases lay between the germline ends. Germline assignment: CDR1 MNHEY and CDR2 SMNVEV (reference sequence). The CDR3 sequence is 13 residues long. CDR3 region: CASSQGGKNVQYF. As DNA, the CDR3 is TGTGCCAGCAGCCAGGGGGGCAAAAACGTTCAGTACTTC.

The rearrangement uses TRBV28 and TRBJ1-1; D gene uncertain. Germline assignment: CDR1 MDHEN and CDR2 SYDVKM. CDR3 length: 14 amino acids. Trimming removed 5 bases from V and 11 bases from J, with 21 bases in between. DNA for the CDR3: TGTGCCAGCAGTCCACTTAAGCGACTTCTGAATGCTTTCTTT. Translating it yields CASSPLKRLLNAFF.

This clonotype has ten or more counts. The V and J genes are TRBV6-1 and TRBJ2-7, with D perhaps TRBD1 or TRBD2 (5 bases each). Germline values: CDR1 MNHNS, CDR2 SASEGT. The CDR3 totals 13 residues. V lost 6 bases to trimming and J lost 6 bases, with 15 bases between them. CDR3 protein: CASSPGPTGEQYF. DNA for the CDR3: TGTGCCAGCAGCCCGGGACCTACCGGCGAGCAGTACTTC.

This clonotype was seen ten or more times. This sequence joins TRBV20-1 and TRBJ2-7; 7 nucleotides agree with TRBD1. Germline V gene data show CDR1 as DFQATT and CDR2 as SNEGSKA (reference sequence). This CDR3 spans 14 amino acids. V shed 6 bases, J shed 1 base, and the junction held 9 bases outside the gene matches. In nucleotides, the CDR3 is TGCAGTGCGTCAGACAGGGCGACATCCTACGAGCAGTACTTC. Its protein product is CSASDRATSYEQYF.

This clonotype was recorded at least ten times. This sequence joins TRBV20-1 and TRBJ1-2; D uncertain. Trimming shortened V by 3 bases and J by 5 bases, and 7 bases separated the two germline ends. This CDR3 spans 11 amino acids. CDR1 is DFQATT, CDR2 SNEGSKA, per germline (reference sequence). The CDR3 loop reads CSARFGYGYTF. In DNA, the CDR3 is TGCAGTGCTAGGTTCGGGTATGGCTACACCTTC.

The rearrangement uses TRBV7-9 and TRBJ1-1, with TRBD1 matching over 8 bases. The CDR3 covers 14 residues. Germline V gene sequence: CDR1 SEHNR, CDR2 FQNEAQ (reference sequence). The V and J ends lost 4 bases and 6 bases, in that order; junction bases with no gene match: 7. The CDR3 protein is CASSYARGPSEAFF. Written as DNA, the CDR3 is TGTGCCAGCAGCTATGCCAGGGGGCCGTCTGAAGCTTTCTTT.

Worth noting for this clonotype: A much larger clone differs from this one at a single base, so this may be a read error. The chain uses TRBV28 and TRBJ2-7; D is unresolved. Germline CDR1 and CDR2: MDHEN and SYDVKM. Trimming removed 4 bases from V and 3 bases from J, with 13 bases in between. The CDR3 covers 14 residues. The CDR3 region is CASSYYGRRYEQYF. CDR3 in DNA: TGTGCCAGCAGTTATTATGGCAGACGCTACGAGCAGTACTTC.

Concerning this clonotype: This may be a read error, as it is one base from a much larger clone. The chain couples TRBV20-1 to TRBJ1-6; D is unresolved. Per germline, CDR1 DFQATT and CDR2 SNEGSKA (reference sequence). V gave up 1 base and J gave up 3 bases, with 7 bases separating them. This CDR3 has 14 amino acids. The CDR3: CSARGALYNSPLHF. In nucleotides, the CDR3 is TGCAGTGCTAGAGGGGCACTCTATAATTCACCCCTCCACTTT.

Regarding this clonotype: A read error may be the cause here, since a much bigger clone is one base away. The chain employs TRBV12-3 or TRBV12-4 and TRBJ1-1, with a tentative D call TRBD1 (5 bases). This CDR3 has 20 residues. The V and J ends lost 7 bases and 1 base respectively, with 31 bases between them. Written as DNA, the CDR3 is TGTGCCAGCAATCAACTTGGGGGGTGTGGAACTACGACCGGGAACACTGAAGCTTTCTTT. It translates to CASNQLGGCGTTTGNTEAFF.

Only a few counts were recorded for this clonotype. The J gene is TRBJ1-1, the V gene TRBV7-2, with D unclear. Trimming left V 2 bases short and J 3 bases short, with 10 bases between. Germline V gene sequence: CDR1 SGHTA, CDR2 FQGNSA. This CDR3 has 14 amino acids. Here the CDR3 DNA reads TGTGCCAGCAGCTTAAAGGTGGATTACACTGAAGCTTTCTTT. Its protein product is CASSLKVDYTEAFF.

About this clonotype: This could be a read error, since a much larger clone is one nucleotide away. The chain links TRBV27 to TRBJ2-7; D is ambiguous. The CDR3 runs to 15 residues. CDR1 is MNHEY, CDR2 SMNVEV, per germline (reference sequence). Here the CDR3 reads CARSLLGLSHYEQYF. The CDR3 DNA follows: TGTGCCAGAAGTTTATTGGGCCTAAGTCACTACGAGCAGTACTTC.

This clonotype was recorded a few times. This chain links TRBV7-3 with TRBJ1-1; D gene ambiguous. V shed 5 bases and J shed 0 bases, with 16 bases lying between them. CDR1 SGHTA and CDR2 FQGTGA come from the germline V gene. CDR3 size: 16 residues. CDR3 region: CASSVFLTGMNTEAFF. The DNA for the CDR3 is TGTGCCAGCAGCGTCTTCCTTACCGGCATGAACACTGAAGCTTTCTTT. The whole variable domain, filled in from reference TRBV7-3 and TRBJ1-1, reads GAGVSQTPSNKVTEKGKYVELRCDPISGHTALYWYRQSLGQGPEFLIYFQGTGAADDSGLPNDRFFAVRPEGSVSTLKIQRTERGDSAVYLCASSVFLTGMNTEAFFGQGTRLTVV.

A note on this clonotype: This may be a read error, as it is one base from a much larger clone. This chain connects TRBV20-1 to TRBJ1-1; no clear D gene. Germline CDR1 and CDR2: DFQATT and SNEGSKA (reference sequence). The length of the CDR3 is 13 residues. The CDR3 sequence is CSAGRYMNTEALF. DNA of the CDR3: TGCAGTGCTGGACGGTACATGAACACTGAAGCTCTCTTT.

The V call is TRBV14, the J call TRBJ2-2, with D unresolved. The CDR3 is 15 residues long. V was cut by 0 bases and J by 7 bases, with 12 bases left in between. The germline V gene has CDR1 SGHDN and CDR2 FVKESK. The chain's CDR3 is CASSQDWTPGGELFF. Here the CDR3 DNA reads TGTGCCAGCAGCCAAGATTGGACGCCCGGCGGGGAGCTGTTTTTT. The full variable domain, in which reference TRBV14 and TRBJ2-2 provide the parts outside the CDR3, is EAGVTQFPSHSVIEKGQTVTLRCDPISGHDNLYWYRRVMGKEIKFLLHFVKESKQDESGMPNNRFLAERTGGTYSTLKVQPAELEDSGVYFCASSQDWTPGGELFFGEGSRLTVL.

The V call is TRBV7-2, the J call TRBJ2-3; D remains unclear. Germline V gene lookup returns CDR1 SGHTA and CDR2 FQGNSA. The ends were cut back, 5 bases at V and 5 bases at J, with 8 bases in the middle. The CDR3 has 12 amino acids. CDR3 loop: CASSAWRDTQYF. The DNA for the CDR3 is TGTGCCAGCAGCGCTTGGAGAGATACGCAGTATTTT.

This chain uses TRBV19 with TRBJ2-3; a possible D gene is TRBD2 (5 bases). The V end lost 3 bases, the J end lost 0 bases, and 10 bases lay between the germline ends. The CDR3 contains 15 residues. In germline, CDR1 is LNHDA, CDR2 SQIVND (reference sequence). The CDR3 nucleotides read TGTGCCAGTAGTATCGGGGTCTCTAGCACAGATACGCAGTATTTT. This codes for CASSIGVSSTDTQYF.

The chain recombines TRBV20-1 with TRBJ2-7; tentative D call: TRBD1 (6 bases). The CDR3 sequence is 14 residues long. Germline CDR1 DFQATT, CDR2 SNEGSKA (reference sequence). The V gene lost 6 bases and the J gene lost 1 base, with 16 bases spanning the gap. In DNA, the CDR3 is TGCAGTGCGAAGACAGGAGTAAGGTCCTACGAGCAGTACTTC. Its protein is CSAKTGVRSYEQYF.

This clonotype was observed a handful of times. J is TRBJ2-1 and V is TRBV20-1; 11 nucleotides align to TRBD2. This CDR3 region has 14 residues. The V gene end was trimmed by 6 bases and the J gene end by 8 bases; junction bases not matched to a gene: 9. Looked up from germline, CDR1 is DFQATT and CDR2 is SNEGSKA (reference sequence). Written as DNA, the CDR3 is TGCAGTGCAAAAACTAGCGGGAGTATGGATGAGCAGTTCTTC. This encodes CSAKTSGSMDEQFF.

This clonotype has a count of ten or more. The chain's CDR3 is CASSYMNIQYF. The DNA for the CDR3 is TGTGCCAGCAGTTATATGAACATTCAGTACTTC. The rearrangement joins TRBV6-2 or TRBV6-3 to TRBJ2-4; D remains ambiguous. Germline V gene data show CDR1 as MNHEY and CDR2 as SVGEGT. V shed 3 bases and J shed 7 bases, with 4 bases lying between them. This CDR3 region has 11 residues.

V is TRBV10-3 and J is TRBJ2-1; D uncertain. The V and J ends lost 0 bases and 5 bases respectively, with 14 bases between them. Germline CDR1 is ENHRY and CDR2 is SYGVKD. The CDR3 is 16 residues long. CDR3 residues: CAISESSSGLHNEQFF. CDR3 nucleotides: TGTGCCATCAGTGAGTCGTCTTCTGGTCTCCACAATGAGCAGTTCTTC.

The chain recombines TRBV19 with TRBJ2-1; 8 bases line up with TRBD2. V lost 6 bases and J lost 9; bases outside the gene matches: 13. CDR1 and CDR2 from the germline V gene are LNHDA and SQIVND (reference sequence). This CDR3 region has 15 residues. CDR3 coding DNA: TGTGCCAGTAGGGTGGGTAGCGGGATCTTCGGTGAGCAGTTCTTC. Amino acid sequence: CASRVGSGIFGEQFF.

The rearrangement joins TRBV7-2 to TRBJ2-7; a possible D gene is TRBD1 (6 bases). The CDR3 totals 13 residues. Germline V lookup: CDR1 SGHTA, CDR2 FQGNSA. V lost 3 bases, J lost 4 bases, and 10 bases lay in between. This CDR3 is CASSFTGNYEQYF. The CDR3 DNA sequence: TGTGCCAGCAGCTTCACAGGGAATTACGAGCAGTACTTC.

This clonotype was seen a single time. A read error is possible here, since a much larger clone lies one base away. The chain carries TRBV28 and TRBJ2-3; TRBD2 is a possible D gene (6 bases). The CDR3 runs 15 residues. Germline loops: CDR1 MDHEN, CDR2 SYDVKM. This chain's CDR3 is CASSYWAGSTGTQYF. CDR3 coding DNA: TGTGCCAGCAGCTATTGGGCGGGGAGCACAGGTACGCAGTATTTT.

The chain uses TRBV6-6 and TRBJ1-1; TRBD1 is a possible D gene (6 bases). The germline V and J ends were trimmed by 0 bases and 4 bases, with 12 bases remaining between them. CDR1 MNHNY and CDR2 SVGAGI come from the germline V gene (reference sequence). This CDR3 comprises 15 residues. CDR3 sequence reads: CASSYSAGGGTEAFF. The CDR3 DNA sequence: TGTGCCAGCAGTTACTCGGCGGGAGGGGGCACTGAAGCTTTCTTT.

This clonotype has only one observation. This may be a read error: a much more frequent sequence differs by one nucleotide. CDR3 amino acids: CSTTTRAVVGEQFF. The CDR3 coding sequence is TGCAGTACTACGACTAGGGCAGTGGTCGGTGAGCAGTTCTTC. The J gene is TRBJ2-1, the V gene TRBV20-1; D possibly corresponds to TRBD2 (6 bases). This CDR3 contains 14 residues. Germline assignment: CDR1 DFQATT and CDR2 SNEGSKA (reference sequence). V was clipped by 8 bases and J by 9 bases, with 23 bases between them.